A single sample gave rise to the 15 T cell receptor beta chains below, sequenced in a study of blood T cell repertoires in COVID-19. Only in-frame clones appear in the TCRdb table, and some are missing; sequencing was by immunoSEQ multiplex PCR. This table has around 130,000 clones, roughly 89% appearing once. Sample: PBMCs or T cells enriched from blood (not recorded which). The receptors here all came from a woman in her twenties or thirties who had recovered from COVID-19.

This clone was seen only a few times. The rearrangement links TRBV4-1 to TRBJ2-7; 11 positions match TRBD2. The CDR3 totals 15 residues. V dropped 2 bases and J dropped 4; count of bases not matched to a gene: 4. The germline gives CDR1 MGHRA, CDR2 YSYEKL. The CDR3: CASSQIAGGRYEQYF. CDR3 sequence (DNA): TGCGCCAGCAGCCAAATAGCGGGAGGGAGGTACGAGCAGTACTTC.

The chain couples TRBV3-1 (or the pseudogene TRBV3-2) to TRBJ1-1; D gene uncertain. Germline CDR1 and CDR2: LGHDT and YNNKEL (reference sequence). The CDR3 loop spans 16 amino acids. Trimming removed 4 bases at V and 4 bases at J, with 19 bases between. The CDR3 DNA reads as TGTGCCAGCAGCCCCGAGGATCCCATTTCAATCACTGAAGCTTTCTTT. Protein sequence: CASSPEDPISITEAFF.

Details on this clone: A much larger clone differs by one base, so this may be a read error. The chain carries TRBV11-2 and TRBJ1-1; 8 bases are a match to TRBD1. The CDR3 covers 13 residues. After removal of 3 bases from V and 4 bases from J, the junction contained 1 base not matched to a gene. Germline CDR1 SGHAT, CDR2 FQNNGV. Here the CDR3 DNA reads TGTGCCAGCAGCTTCACAGGGGGCACTGAAGCTTTCTTT. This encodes CASSFTGGTEAFF.

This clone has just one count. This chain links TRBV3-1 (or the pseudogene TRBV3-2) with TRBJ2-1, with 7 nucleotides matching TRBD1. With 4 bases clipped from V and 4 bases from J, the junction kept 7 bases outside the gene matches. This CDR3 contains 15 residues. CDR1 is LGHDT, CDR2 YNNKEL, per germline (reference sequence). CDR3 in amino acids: CASSPAGTDYNEQFF. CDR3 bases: TGTGCCAGCAGCCCCGCAGGGACAGATTACAATGAGCAGTTCTTC.

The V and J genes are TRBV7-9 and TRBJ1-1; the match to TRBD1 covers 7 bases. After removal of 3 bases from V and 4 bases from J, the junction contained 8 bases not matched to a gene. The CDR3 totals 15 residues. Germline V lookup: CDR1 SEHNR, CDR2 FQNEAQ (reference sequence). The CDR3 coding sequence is TGTGCCAGCAGCTTCCCAGGGGGGAGGCGCACTGAAGCTTTCTTT. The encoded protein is CASSFPGGRRTEAFF. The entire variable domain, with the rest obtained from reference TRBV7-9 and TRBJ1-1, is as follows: DTGVSQNPRHKITKRGQNVTFRCDPISEHNRLYWYRQTLGQGPEFLTYFQNEAQLEKSRLLSDRFSAERPKGSFSTLEIQRTEQGDSAMYLCASSFPGGRRTEAFFGQGTRLTVV.

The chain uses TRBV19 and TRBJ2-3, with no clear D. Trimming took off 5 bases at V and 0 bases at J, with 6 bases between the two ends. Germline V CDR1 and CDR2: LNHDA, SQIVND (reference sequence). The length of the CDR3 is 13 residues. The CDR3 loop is CASSLLSTDTQYF. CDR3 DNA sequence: TGTGCCAGTAGTCTCCTGAGCACAGATACGCAGTATTTT.

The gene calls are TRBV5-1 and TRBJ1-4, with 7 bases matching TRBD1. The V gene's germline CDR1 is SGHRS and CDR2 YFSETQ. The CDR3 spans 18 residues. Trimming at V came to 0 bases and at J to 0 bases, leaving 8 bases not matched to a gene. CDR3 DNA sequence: TGCGCCAGCAGCTTGGGACAGGGAGTGGGACCAACTAATGAAAAACTGTTTTTT. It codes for CASSLGQGVGPTNEKLFF. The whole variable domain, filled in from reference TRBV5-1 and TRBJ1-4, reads KAGVTQTPRYLIKTRGQQVTLSCSPISGHRSVSWYQQTPGQGLQFLFEYFSETQRNKGNFPGRFSGRQFSNSRSEMNVSTLELGDSALYLCASSLGQGVGPTNEKLFFGSGTQLSVL.

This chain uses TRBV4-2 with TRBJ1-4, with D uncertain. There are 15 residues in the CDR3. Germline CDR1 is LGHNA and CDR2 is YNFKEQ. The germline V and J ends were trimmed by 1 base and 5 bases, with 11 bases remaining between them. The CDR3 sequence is CASSQGLARNEKLFF. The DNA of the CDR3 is TGTGCCAGCAGCCAAGGGTTGGCCAGGAATGAAAAACTGTTTTTT.

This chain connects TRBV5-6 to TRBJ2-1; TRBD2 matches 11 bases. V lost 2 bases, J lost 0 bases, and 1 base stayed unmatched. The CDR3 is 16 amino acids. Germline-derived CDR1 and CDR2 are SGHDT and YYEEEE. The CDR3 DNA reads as TGTGCCAGCAGCTTTACTAGCGGGAGCTCCTACAATGAGCAGTTCTTC. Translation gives CASSFTSGSSYNEQFF.

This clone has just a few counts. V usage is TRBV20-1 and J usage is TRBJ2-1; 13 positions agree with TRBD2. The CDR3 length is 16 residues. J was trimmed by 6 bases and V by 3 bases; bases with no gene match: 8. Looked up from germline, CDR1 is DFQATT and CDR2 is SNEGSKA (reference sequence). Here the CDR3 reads CSASAGLAGRANEQFF. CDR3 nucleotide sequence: TGCAGTGCTAGTGCGGGACTAGCGGGGCGAGCCAATGAGCAGTTCTTC.

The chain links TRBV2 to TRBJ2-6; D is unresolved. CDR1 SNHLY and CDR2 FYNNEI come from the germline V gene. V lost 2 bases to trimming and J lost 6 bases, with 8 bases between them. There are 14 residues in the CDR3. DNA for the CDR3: TGTGCCAGCAGTGAACCAGAGGTGGCCAACGTCCTGACTTTC. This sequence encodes CASSEPEVANVLTF.

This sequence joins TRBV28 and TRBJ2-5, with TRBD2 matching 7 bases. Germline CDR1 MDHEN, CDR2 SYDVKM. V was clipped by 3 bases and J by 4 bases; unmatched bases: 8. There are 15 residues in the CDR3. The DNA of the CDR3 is TGTGCCAGCAGTTTGAACGGGAGGAGGGGAGAGACCCAGTACTTC. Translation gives CASSLNGRRGETQYF. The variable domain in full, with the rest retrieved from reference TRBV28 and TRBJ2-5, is DVKVTQSSRYLVKRTGEKVFLECVQDMDHENMFWYRQDPGLGLRLIYFSYDVKMKEKGDIPEGYSVSREKKERFSLILESASTNQTSMYLCASSLNGRRGETQYFGPGTRLLVL.

The CDR3, as DNA: TGTGCCAGCAGCTTGGATTGGACTAGCGGGAGGGTGGGCTCCTACAATGAGCAGTTCTTC. It codes for CASSLDWTSGRVGSYNEQFF. The genes are TRBV5-4 and TRBJ2-1; TRBD2 agrees at 15 bases. Germline CDR1 reads SGHNT; CDR2 reads YYREEE (reference sequence). The CDR3 loop spans 20 amino acids. J gave up 0 bases and V 0 bases, and 7 bases lay outside the gene matches.

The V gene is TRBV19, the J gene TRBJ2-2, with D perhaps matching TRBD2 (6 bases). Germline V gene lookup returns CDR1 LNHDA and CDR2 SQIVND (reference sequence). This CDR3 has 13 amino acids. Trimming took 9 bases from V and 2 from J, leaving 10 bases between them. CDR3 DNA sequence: TGTGCCAGCCGGGACTCTAACACCGGGGAGCTGTTTTTT. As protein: CASRDSNTGELFF.

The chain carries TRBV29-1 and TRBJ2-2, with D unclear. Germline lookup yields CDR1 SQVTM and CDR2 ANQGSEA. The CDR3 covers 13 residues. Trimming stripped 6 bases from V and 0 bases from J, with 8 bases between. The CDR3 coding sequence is TGCAGCGTCCACTCCGCGAACACCGGGGAGCTGTTTTTT. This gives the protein CSVHSANTGELFF.